Detailed here is one T cell receptor beta chain. The data originate from a study of blood T cell repertoires in COVID-19. Across the whole study: The United States, Italy and Spain were the sources of the acute and convalescent COVID-19 samples. In each case, the material was cDNA or gDNA derived from T cells, B-cell-depleted T cells, or PBMCs.

In the authors' methods: Amplification from reference gene primers served as the basis for estimated nucleated cell counts. TCRdb's copy holds only in-frame clones and misses some; the assay was immunoSEQ multiplex PCR. V and J calls and clone size come straight from that table; D and trimming were deduced from the DNA. This table has fewer than 250,000 clones, approximately 83% appearing once. Material for sequencing was peripheral blood. The origin of this receptor is a human donor in a cohort sampled during active COVID-19.

CDR3 DNA: TGTGCCAGCAGCCATGGAACAGCAATATTCTACGAGCAGTACTTC. Amino acids: CASSHGTAIFYEQYF. The chain carries TRBV14 and TRBJ2-7; D is uncertain. Germline CDR1 SGHDN, CDR2 FVKESK. This CDR3 has 15 amino acids. Trimming cost V 3 bases and J 3 bases, with 15 bases left between them.